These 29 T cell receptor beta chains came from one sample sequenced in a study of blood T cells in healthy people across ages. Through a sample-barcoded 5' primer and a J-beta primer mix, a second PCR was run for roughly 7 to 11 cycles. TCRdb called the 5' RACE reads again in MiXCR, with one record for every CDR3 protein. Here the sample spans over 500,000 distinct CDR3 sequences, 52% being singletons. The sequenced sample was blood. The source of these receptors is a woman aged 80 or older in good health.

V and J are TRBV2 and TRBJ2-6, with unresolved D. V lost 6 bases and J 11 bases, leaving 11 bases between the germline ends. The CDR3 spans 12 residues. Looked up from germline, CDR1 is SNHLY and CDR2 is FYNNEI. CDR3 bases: TGTGCCAGCAGGCAGTTAACGGACGTCCTGACTTTC. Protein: CASRQLTDVLTF.

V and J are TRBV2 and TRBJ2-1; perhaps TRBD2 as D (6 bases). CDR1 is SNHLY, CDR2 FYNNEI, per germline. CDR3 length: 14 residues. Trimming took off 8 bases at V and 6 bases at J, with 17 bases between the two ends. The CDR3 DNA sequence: TGTGCCAGCGGGCAGCCCGCGACTAGCAATGAGCAGTTCTTC. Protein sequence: CASGQPATSNEQFF.

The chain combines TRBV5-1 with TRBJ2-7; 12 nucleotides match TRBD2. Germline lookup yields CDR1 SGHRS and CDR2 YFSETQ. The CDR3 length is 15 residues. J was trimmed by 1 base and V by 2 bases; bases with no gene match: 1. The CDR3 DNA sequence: TGCGCCAGCAGCTTCCTAGCGGGAGGGTCCTACGAGCAGTACTTC. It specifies CASSFLAGGSYEQYF.

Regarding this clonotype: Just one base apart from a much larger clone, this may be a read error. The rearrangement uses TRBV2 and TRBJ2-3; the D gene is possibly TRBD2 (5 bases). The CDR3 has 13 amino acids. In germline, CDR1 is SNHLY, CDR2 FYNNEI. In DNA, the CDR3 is TGTACCAGCAGCGGCCGTGGACCAGATACGCAGTATTTT. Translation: CTSSGRGPDTQYF.

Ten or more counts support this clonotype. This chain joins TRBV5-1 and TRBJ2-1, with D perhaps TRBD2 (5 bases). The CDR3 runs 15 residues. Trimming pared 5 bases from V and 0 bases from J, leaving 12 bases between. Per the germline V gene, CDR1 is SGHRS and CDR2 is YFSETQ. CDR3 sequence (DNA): TGCGCCAGCAGGTCTCGGGAAAGCTCCTACAATGAGCAGTTCTTC. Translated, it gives CASRSRESSYNEQFF.

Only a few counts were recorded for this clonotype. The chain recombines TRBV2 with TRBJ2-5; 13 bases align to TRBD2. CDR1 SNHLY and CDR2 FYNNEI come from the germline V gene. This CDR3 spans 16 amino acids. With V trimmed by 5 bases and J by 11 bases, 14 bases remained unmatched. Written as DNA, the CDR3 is TGTGCCAGCAGTTTTTCGTCGGGACTAGCGGGACGATTGCAGTACTTC. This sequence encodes CASSFSSGLAGRLQYF. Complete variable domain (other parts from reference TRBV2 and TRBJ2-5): EPEVTQTPSHQVTQMGQEVILRCVPISNHLYFYWYRQILGQKVEFLVSFYNNEISEKSEIFDDQFSVERPDGSNFTLKIRSTKLEDSAMYFCASSFSSGLAGRLQYFGPGTRLLVL.

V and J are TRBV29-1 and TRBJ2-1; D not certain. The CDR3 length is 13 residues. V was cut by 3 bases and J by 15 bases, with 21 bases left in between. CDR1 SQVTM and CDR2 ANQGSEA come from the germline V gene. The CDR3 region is CSVDALAGVRPFF. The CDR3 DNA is TGCAGCGTTGACGCGCTTGCCGGTGTGCGTCCGTTCTTC.

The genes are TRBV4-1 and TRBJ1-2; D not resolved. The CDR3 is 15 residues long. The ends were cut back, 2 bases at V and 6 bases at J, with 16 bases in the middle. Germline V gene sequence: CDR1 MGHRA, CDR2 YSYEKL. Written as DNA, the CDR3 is TGCGCCAGCAGCCAATCGGGCTCCCCTCGAAATGGCTACACCTTC. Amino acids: CASSQSGSPRNGYTF.

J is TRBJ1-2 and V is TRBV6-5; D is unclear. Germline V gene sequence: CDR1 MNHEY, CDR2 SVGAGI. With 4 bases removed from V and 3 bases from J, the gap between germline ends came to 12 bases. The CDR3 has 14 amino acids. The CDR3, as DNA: TGTGCCAGCAGTTCGACGGCCAATGACTATGGCTACACCTTC. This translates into CASSSTANDYGYTF.

The CDR3 spells CSAITGVGYKNIQYF. Written as DNA, the CDR3 is TGCAGTGCTATAACAGGCGTGGGATACAAAAACATTCAGTACTTC. This chain uses TRBV20-1 with TRBJ2-5; perhaps TRBD1 as D (5 bases). The tail of the sequence fits TRBJ2-4 better, so the J call may be wrong. This CDR3 has 15 amino acids. Germline assignment: CDR1 DFQATT and CDR2 SNEGSKA (reference sequence).

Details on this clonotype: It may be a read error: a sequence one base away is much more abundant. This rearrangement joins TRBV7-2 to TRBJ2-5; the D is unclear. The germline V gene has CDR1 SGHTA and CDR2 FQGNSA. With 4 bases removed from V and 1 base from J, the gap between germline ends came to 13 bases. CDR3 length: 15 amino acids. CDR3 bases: TGTGCCAGCAGCTATTCACGAGGCTCCCAAGAGACCCAGTACTTC. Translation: CASSYSRGSQETQYF.

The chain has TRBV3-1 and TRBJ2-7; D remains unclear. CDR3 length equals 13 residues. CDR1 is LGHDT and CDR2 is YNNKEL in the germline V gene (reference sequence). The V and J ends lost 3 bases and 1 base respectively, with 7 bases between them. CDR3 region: CASSHGSSYEQYF. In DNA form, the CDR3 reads TGTGCCAGCAGCCACGGGTCTTCCTACGAGCAGTACTTC.

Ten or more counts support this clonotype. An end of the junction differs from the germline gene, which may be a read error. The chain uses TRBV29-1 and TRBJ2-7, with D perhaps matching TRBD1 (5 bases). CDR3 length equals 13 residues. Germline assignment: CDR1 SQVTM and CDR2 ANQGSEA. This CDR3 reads CSVEVTETYEQYF. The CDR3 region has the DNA TGCAGCGTGGAAGTGACAGAGACCTACGAGCAGTACTTC.

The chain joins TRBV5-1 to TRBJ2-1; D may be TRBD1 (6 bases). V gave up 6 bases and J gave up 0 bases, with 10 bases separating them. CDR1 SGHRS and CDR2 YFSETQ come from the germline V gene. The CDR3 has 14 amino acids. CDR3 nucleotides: TGCGCCAGCACAGGACAGCGCTCCTACAATGAGCAGTTCTTC. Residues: CASTGQRSYNEQFF.

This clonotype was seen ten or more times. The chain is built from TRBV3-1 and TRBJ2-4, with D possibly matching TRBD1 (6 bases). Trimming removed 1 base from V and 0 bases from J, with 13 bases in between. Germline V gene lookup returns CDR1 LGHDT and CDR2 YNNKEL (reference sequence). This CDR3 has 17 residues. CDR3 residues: CASSQGTAMLAKNIQYF. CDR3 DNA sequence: TGTGCCAGCAGCCAAGGGACAGCTATGTTAGCCAAAAACATTCAGTACTTC.

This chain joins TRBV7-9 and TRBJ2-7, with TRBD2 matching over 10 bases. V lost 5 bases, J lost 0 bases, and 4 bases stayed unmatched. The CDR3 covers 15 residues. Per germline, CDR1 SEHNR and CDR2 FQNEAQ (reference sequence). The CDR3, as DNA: TGTGCCAGCAGCCGCCTAGCGGGAGACTCCTACGAGCAGTACTTC. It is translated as CASSRLAGDSYEQYF.

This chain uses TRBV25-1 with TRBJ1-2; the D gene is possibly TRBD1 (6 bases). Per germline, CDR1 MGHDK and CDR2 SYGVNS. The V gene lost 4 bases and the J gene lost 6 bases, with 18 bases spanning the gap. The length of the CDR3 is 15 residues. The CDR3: CASSAPGRGWNGYTF. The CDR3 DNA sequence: TGTGCCAGCAGTGCCCCCGGCAGGGGATGGAATGGCTACACCTTC.

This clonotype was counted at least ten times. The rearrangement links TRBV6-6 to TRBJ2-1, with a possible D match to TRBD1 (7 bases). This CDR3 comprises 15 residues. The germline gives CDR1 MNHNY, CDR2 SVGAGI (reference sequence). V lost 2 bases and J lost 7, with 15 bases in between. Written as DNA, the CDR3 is TGTGCCAGCAGTTACGGGCGGGACAGTAATAATGAGCAGTTCTTC. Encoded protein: CASSYGRDSNNEQFF.

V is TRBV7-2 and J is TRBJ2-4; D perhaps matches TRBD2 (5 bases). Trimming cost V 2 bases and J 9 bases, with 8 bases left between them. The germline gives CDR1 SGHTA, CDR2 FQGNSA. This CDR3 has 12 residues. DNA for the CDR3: TGTGCCAGCAGCTTAAGGGAGCCCATTCAGTACTTC. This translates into CASSLREPIQYF.

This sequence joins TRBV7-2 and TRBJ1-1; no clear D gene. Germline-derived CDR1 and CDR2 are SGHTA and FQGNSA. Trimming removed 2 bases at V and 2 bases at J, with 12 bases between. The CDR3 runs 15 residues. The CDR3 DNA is TGTGCCAGCAGCTTACGGGCAAATCCTAACACTGAAGCTTTCTTT. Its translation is CASSLRANPNTEAFF.

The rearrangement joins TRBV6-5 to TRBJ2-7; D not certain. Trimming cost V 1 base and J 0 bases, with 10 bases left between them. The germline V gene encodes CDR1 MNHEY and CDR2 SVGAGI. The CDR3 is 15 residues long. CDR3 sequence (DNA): TGTGCCAGCAGTTACTTTACACGGGCCTCCTACGAGCAGTACTTC. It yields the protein CASSYFTRASYEQYF.

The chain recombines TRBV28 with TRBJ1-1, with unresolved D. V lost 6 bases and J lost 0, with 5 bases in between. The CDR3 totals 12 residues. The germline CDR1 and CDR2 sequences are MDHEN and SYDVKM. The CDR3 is CASRLMNTEAFF. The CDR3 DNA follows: TGTGCCAGCAGGCTCATGAACACTGAAGCTTTCTTT.

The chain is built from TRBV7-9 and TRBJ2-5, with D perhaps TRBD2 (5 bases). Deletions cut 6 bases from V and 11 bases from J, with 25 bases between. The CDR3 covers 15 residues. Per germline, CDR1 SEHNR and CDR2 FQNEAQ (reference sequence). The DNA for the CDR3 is TGTGCCAGCAGGCGGACTGTACCCCCTTCGGATGAGCAGTACTTC. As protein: CASRRTVPPSDEQYF.

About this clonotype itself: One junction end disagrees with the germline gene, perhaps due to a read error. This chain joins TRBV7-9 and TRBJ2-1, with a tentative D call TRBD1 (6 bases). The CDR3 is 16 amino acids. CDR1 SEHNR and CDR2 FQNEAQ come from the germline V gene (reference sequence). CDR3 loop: CASSLALSGEYNEQIF. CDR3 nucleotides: TGTGCTAGCAGCTTAGCTCTGTCAGGGGAGTACAATGAGCAGATCTTC.

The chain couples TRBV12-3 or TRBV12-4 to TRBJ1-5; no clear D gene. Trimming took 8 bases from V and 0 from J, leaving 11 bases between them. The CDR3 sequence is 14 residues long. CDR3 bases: TGTGCCAGCGCAACGGGCAGTAGCAATCAGCCCCAGCATTTT. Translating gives CASATGSSNQPQHF.

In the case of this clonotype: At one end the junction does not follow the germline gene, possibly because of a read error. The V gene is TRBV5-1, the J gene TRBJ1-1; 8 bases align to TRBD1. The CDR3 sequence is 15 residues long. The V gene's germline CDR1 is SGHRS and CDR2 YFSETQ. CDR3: CPSSLGTGGNTEAFF. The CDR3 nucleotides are TGCCCCAGCAGCCTAGGGACAGGAGGGAACACTGAAGCTTTCTTT. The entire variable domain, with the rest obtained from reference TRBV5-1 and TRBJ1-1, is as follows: KAGVTQTPRYLIKTRGQQVTLSCSPISGHRSVSWYQQTPGQGLQFLFEYFSETQRNKGNFPGRFSGRQFSNSRSEMNVSTLELGDSALYLCPSSLGTGGNTEAFFGQGTRLTVV.

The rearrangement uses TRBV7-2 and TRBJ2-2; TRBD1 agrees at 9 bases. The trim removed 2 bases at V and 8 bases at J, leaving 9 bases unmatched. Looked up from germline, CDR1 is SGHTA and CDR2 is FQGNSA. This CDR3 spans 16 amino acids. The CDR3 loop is CASSLYGQGITGELFF. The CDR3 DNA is TGTGCCAGCAGCTTATATGGACAGGGGATAACGGGGGAGCTGTTTTTT.

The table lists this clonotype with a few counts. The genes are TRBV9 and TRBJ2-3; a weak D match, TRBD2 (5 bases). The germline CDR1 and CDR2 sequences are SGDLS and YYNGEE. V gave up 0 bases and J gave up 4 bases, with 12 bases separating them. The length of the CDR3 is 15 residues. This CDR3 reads CASSVVGGSADTQYF. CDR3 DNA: TGTGCCAGCAGCGTAGTAGGAGGTAGTGCAGATACGCAGTATTTT.

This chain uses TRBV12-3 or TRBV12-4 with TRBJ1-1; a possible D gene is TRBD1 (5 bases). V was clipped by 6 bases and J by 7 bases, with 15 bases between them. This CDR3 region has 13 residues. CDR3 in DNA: TGTGCCAGCAGACTCGACCCTGGGGGTGAAGCTTTCTTT. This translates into CASRLDPGGEAFF.